Each of the 5 T cell receptor beta chains below was sequenced from the same sample in a study of CD8+ T cells in alopecia areata. Cells pooled from cutaneous lymph nodes were sorted on CD4, CD8alpha, NKG2D, NKG2ACE and other markers. Isolated RNA was reverse transcribed into cDNA used as the sequencing template. Produced via immunoSEQ multiplex PCR; TCRdb's table is partial and in-frame only. The sample contains more than 250,000 clones, none of them singletons. Sequencing used CD4+ T cells sorted from a lymph node. These receptors all come from a C3H/HeJ mouse with alopecia areata. For this strain, the MHC haplotype corresponds to H2-k.

Comments on this clone: Gene labels here are mouse ones. The CDR3 goes on 3 residues after the read ends, and that part is filled in from the germline J gene. J is TRBJ1-6 and V is TRBV31, with 7 bases matching TRBD1. TRBJ1-6 is annotated as an ORF whose role is uncertain. From germline, CDR1 is GKSSPN and CDR2 SITVG. The CDR3 is made up of 16 amino acids. V shed 1 base, J shed 0 bases, and the junction held 3 bases outside the gene matches. CDR3: CAWSPRGPSYNSPLYF. Partial CDR3 DNA: TGTGCCTGGAGTCCAAGGGGGCCTTCCTATAATTCGCCC.

This clone was seen a handful of times. The gene symbols are mouse symbols. Read sequence stops 4 residues before the CDR3 end, and the germline J gene provides the missing end. The rearrangement joins TRBV5 to TRBJ2-5, with 9 bases aligning to TRBD2. The CDR3 runs 16 residues. Germline-derived CDR1 and CDR2 are LGHNA and YNLKQL (reference sequence). J lost 2 bases, V lost 0 bases, and 3 bases had no gene match. CDR3 amino acids: CASSQDVTGGQDTQYF. Partial CDR3 DNA: TGTGCCAGCAGCCAAGATGTGACTGGGGGCCAAGAC.

Note on this clone: These gene names are mouse names. The read terminates 4 residues ahead of where the CDR3 ends, so the germline J gene completes it. This sequence joins TRBV13-1 and TRBJ2-3; maybe TRBD2 (7 bases). Deletions cut 0 bases from V and 2 bases from J, with 10 bases between. Germline V gene data show CDR1 as NSHNY and CDR2 as SYGAGN. The CDR3 contains 15 residues. Incomplete CDR3 DNA: TGTGCCAGCAGTGATGAGGGGGGCCCTGCAGAA. This encodes CASSDEGGPAE. The whole CDR3 is CASSDEGGPAETLYF.

This clone has ten or more counts. The gene names here belong to mouse. The missing CDR3 end, 4 residues past where the read stops, is filled in from the germline J gene. The chain is built from TRBV1 and TRBJ2-5, with a tentative D call TRBD1 (6 bases). V was cut by 4 bases and J by 3 bases, with 8 bases left in between. Germline CDR1 NSQYPW, CDR2 LRSPGD (reference sequence). The CDR3 sequence is 13 residues long. CDR3 sequence reads: CTCSGQAQDTQYF. The part of the CDR3 DNA that was read is TGCACCTGCAGTGGACAGGCTCAAGAC.

There are a few counts of this clone. Mouse gene names and germline throughout. The read ends 4 residues shy of where the CDR3 ends; the end is completed using the germline J gene. The gene calls are TRBV19 and TRBJ2-2, with 11 bases lining up with TRBD1. The V segment lost 5 bases and the J segment 2 bases; nucleotides outside the gene matches: 5. From germline, CDR1 is FNHDT and CDR2 SITEND (reference sequence). This CDR3 is 16 amino acids long. The CDR3 loop reads CASSPRDRGNTGQLYF. Partial CDR3 DNA: TGTGCCAGCAGCCCCCGGGACAGGGGGAACACCGGG.